These 15 T cell receptor beta chains were sequenced from one sample in a study of Ad26.COV2.S vaccination and SARS-CoV-2 variants. Treatment here: approximately 18 received Ad26.COV2.S at low or high dose, single or two shots; five or six received placebo; per-sample allocation not given. Sample collection was performed on day 63 after the first vaccine or placebo injection. TCRdb's table, derived via immunoSEQ multiplex PCR, lists solely in-frame clones and lacks some. The sample records about 400,000 clones, about 80% being singletons. The source material was peripheral blood, sampled in a trial of Ad26.COV2.S vaccine versus placebo. The receptors here all came from a person between 18 and 65 years old who received the Ad26.COV2.S COVID-19 vaccine or a placebo.

The rearrangement joins TRBV5-6 to TRBJ1-2; D is ambiguous. The ends were cut back, 0 bases at V and 8 bases at J, with 11 bases in the middle. This CDR3 contains 13 residues. Germline V gene sequence: CDR1 SGHDT, CDR2 YYEEEE. CDR3 coding DNA: TGTGCCAGCAGCTTGGATAGTACGGGGGGCTACACCTTC. This codes for CASSLDSTGGYTF.

V usage is TRBV9 and J usage is TRBJ1-1, with 7 bases fitting TRBD1. Per the germline V gene, CDR1 is SGDLS and CDR2 is YYNGEE. The CDR3 is 15 residues long. V lost 4 bases, J lost 0 bases, and 6 bases stayed unmatched. The CDR3 region has the DNA TGTGCCAGCAGCTCTCGGACAGGAATGAACACTGAAGCTTTCTTT. Its protein is CASSSRTGMNTEAFF.

The rearrangement uses TRBV3-1 (or the pseudogene TRBV3-2) and TRBJ1-2; a weak D match, TRBD1 (5 bases). This CDR3 comprises 14 residues. Germline CDR1 and CDR2: LGHDT and YNNKEL (reference sequence). Trimming shortened V by 3 bases and J by 5 bases, and 13 bases separated the two germline ends. CDR3 coding DNA: TGTGCCAGCAGCCACAGGGAAAGGAGATATGGCTACACCTTC. This encodes CASSHRERRYGYTF.

The chain joins TRBV19 to TRBJ2-4; TRBD1 agrees at 7 bases. This CDR3 spans 14 amino acids. V shed 6 bases, J shed 6 bases, and the junction held 8 bases outside the gene matches. Germline V gene lookup returns CDR1 LNHDA and CDR2 SQIVND (reference sequence). CDR3 amino acids: CASSTDRVTNIQYF. DNA for the CDR3: TGTGCCAGTAGCACCGACAGGGTCACAAACATTCAGTACTTC.

The chain has TRBV7-2 and TRBJ2-5, with TRBD2 matching over 12 bases. The CDR3 is 15 amino acids. After removal of 1 base from V and 5 bases from J, the junction contained 2 bases not matched to a gene. The germline V gene encodes CDR1 SGHTA and CDR2 FQGNSA. CDR3 sequence: CASSLGLAGGETQYF. Here the CDR3 DNA reads TGTGCCAGCAGCTTAGGGCTAGCGGGGGGGGAGACCCAGTACTTC.

The V gene is TRBV6-6, the J gene TRBJ1-1; the D is unclear. Trimming pared 4 bases from V and 0 bases from J, leaving 6 bases between. This CDR3 is 13 amino acids long. CDR1 and CDR2 from the germline V gene are MNHNY and SVGAGI (reference sequence). The CDR3 spells CASSSQVNTEAFF. The CDR3 DNA sequence: TGTGCCAGCAGTTCCCAAGTGAACACTGAAGCTTTCTTT.

The chain is built from TRBV18 and TRBJ1-2; no clear D gene. This CDR3 is 15 amino acids long. Looked up from germline, CDR1 is KGHSH and CDR2 is LQKENI. V gave up 4 bases and J gave up 0 bases, with 12 bases separating them. CDR3 in amino acids: CASSLYTDANYGYTF. CDR3 DNA: TGTGCCAGCTCACTTTACACGGACGCTAACTATGGCTACACCTTC.

This clone occurred a few times. The chain couples TRBV7-9 to TRBJ1-5; the D is unclear. V was shortened by 5 bases and J by 6 bases, with 11 bases between the two germline ends. The V gene's germline CDR1 is SEHNR and CDR2 FQNEAQ (reference sequence). The length of the CDR3 is 13 residues. CDR3 in DNA: TGTGCCAGCAGCCTAGGGAGCTCTCAGCCCCAGCATTTT. Amino acids: CASSLGSSQPQHF.

The sample holds a few counts of this clone. The rearrangement uses TRBV6-6 and TRBJ2-2, with TRBD1 as a possible D gene (5 bases). CDR3 length: 12 amino acids. Germline loops: CDR1 MNHNY, CDR2 SVGAGI (reference sequence). The germline V and J ends were trimmed by 4 bases and 8 bases, with 8 bases remaining between them. CDR3 bases: TGTGCCAGCAGTTCCCGACAGGGGGAGCTGTTTTTT. This gives the protein CASSSRQGELFF.

This clone appeared a single time. The rearrangement links TRBV12-5 to TRBJ2-6; 8 bases line up with TRBD1. Germline lookup yields CDR1 LGHNT and CDR2 FRNRAP. There are 15 residues in the CDR3. V shed 6 bases, J shed 2 bases, and the junction held 3 bases outside the gene matches. In nucleotides, the CDR3 is TGTGCTAGTGGGAAACAGGGGGCTGGGGCCAACGTCCTGACTTTC. Translation gives CASGKQGAGANVLTF. Complete variable domain (other parts from reference TRBV12-5 and TRBJ2-6): DARVTQTPRHKVTEMGQEVTMRCQPILGHNTVFWYRQTMMQGLELLAYFRNRAPLDDSGMPKDRFSAEMPDATLATLKIQPSEPRDSAVYFCASGKQGAGANVLTFGAGSRLTVL.

This clone occurred a few times. The rearrangement links TRBV4-1 to TRBJ2-7; weak D call: TRBD2 (6 bases). The V gene lost 2 bases and the J gene lost 2 bases, with 10 bases spanning the gap. This CDR3 region has 14 residues. Per the germline V gene, CDR1 is MGHRA and CDR2 is YSYEKL. The DNA for the CDR3 is TGCGCCAGCAGCCAATCCGGGAGAGCCTACGAGCAGTACTTC. Amino acid sequence: CASSQSGRAYEQYF.

This clone has more than one count but fewer than ten. The V call is TRBV4-1, the J call TRBJ1-5; a possible D gene is TRBD1 (5 bases). The CDR3 totals 16 residues. The germline gives CDR1 MGHRA, CDR2 YSYEKL. V shed 3 bases and J shed 0 bases, with 12 bases lying between them. This CDR3 is CASSQGTDHSNQPQHF. As DNA, the CDR3 is TGCGCCAGCAGCCAGGGGACCGACCATAGCAATCAGCCCCAGCATTTT.

The chain links TRBV12-3 or TRBV12-4 to TRBJ1-5; 7 bases align to TRBD1. After removal of 6 bases from V and 4 bases from J, the junction contained 0 bases not matched to a gene. The CDR3 loop spans 12 amino acids. In DNA form, the CDR3 reads TGTGCCAGCAGGGGACAGAATCAGCCCCAGCATTTT. This encodes CASRGQNQPQHF.

V usage is TRBV29-1 and J usage is TRBJ2-1, with 8 nucleotides matching TRBD2. J was trimmed by 4 bases and V by 0 bases; bases with no gene match: 8. CDR1 and CDR2 from the germline V gene are SQVTM and ANQGSEA. The CDR3 runs 16 residues. In nucleotides, the CDR3 is TGCAGCGTTGAAGACTCAAGGGCTAGCGGGTACAATGAGCAGTTCTTC. Its protein is CSVEDSRASGYNEQFF.

This clone showed up just a few times. The chain joins TRBV7-9 to TRBJ2-2; D remains unclear. The V gene lost 3 bases and the J gene lost 4 bases, with 3 bases spanning the gap. This CDR3 comprises 12 residues. CDR1 is SEHNR, CDR2 FQNEAQ, per germline (reference sequence). The chain's CDR3 is CASSFITGELFF. In DNA, the CDR3 is TGTGCCAGCAGCTTCATCACCGGGGAGCTGTTTTTT.